One sample yielded the 2 T cell receptor beta chains listed below, sequenced in a study of cytomegalovirus exposure and HLA in healthy donors. Primers included in the PCR were 60 Vbeta and 13 Jbeta primers. The method was immunoSEQ multiplex PCR; TCRdb's version includes in-frame clones alone and lacks a portion of them. Here the sample spans some 150,000 clones, about three quarters being singletons. What was sequenced was PBMCs. The receptors derive from a male donor in good health and CMV-seronegative.

The chain is built from TRBV23-1 and TRBJ1-5; D not resolved. TRBV23-1 is designated an ORF whose function remains uncertain. The CDR3 has 14 amino acids. V lost 3 bases and J lost 4, with 10 bases in between. As DNA, the CDR3 is TGCGCCAGCAGTCATCACGGAGGGAATCAGCCCCAGCATTTT. Residues: CASSHHGGNQPQHF.

The chain couples TRBV6-1 to TRBJ1-1; 10 bases map to TRBD1. The germline CDR1 and CDR2 sequences are MNHNS and SASEGT. Unmatched junction bases numbered 7, after V lost 5 bases and J lost 4 bases. There are 15 residues in the CDR3. The DNA for the CDR3 is TGTGCCAGCAGTAACGACAGGGGGCTGGGCACTGAAGCTTTCTTT. This gives the protein CASSNDRGLGTEAFF.